The next 14 T cell receptor beta chains were all read from a single sample in a study of T cell responses to AZD1222 COVID-19 vaccine. The table came from immunoSEQ multiplex PCR; TCRdb's copy has only in-frame clones and leaves some out. The sample records about 180,000 clones, more than 75% being singletons. The sequencing here drew on peripheral blood, taken 28 days after the second AZD1222 dose. Receptor source: an adult who received the AZD1222 COVID-19 vaccine.

This clone has more than one count but fewer than ten. The chain combines TRBV6-5 with TRBJ2-7, with 8 bases matching TRBD1. The CDR3 sequence is 13 residues long. The germline gives CDR1 MNHEY, CDR2 SVGAGI. J was trimmed by 3 bases and V by 8 bases; bases with no gene match: 6. CDR3 sequence (DNA): TGTGCCAGCCGATCTGGACAGGGCTACGAGCAGTACTTC. This sequence encodes CASRSGQGYEQYF.

The gene calls are TRBV11-2 and TRBJ2-3; tentative D call: TRBD2 (6 bases). The V gene's germline CDR1 is SGHAT and CDR2 FQNNGV. The CDR3 is 16 amino acids. The V end was cut by 5 bases, the J end by 1 base, with 16 bases between. The CDR3 loop reads CASSLGWRGGTDTQYF. The CDR3 nucleotides read TGTGCCAGCAGCCTAGGCTGGCGGGGAGGCACAGATACGCAGTATTTT.

V usage is TRBV3-1 (or the pseudogene TRBV3-2) and J usage is TRBJ1-2; 10 nucleotides line up with TRBD1. Looked up from germline, CDR1 is LGHDT and CDR2 is YNNKEL (reference sequence). J was trimmed by 3 bases and V by 0 bases; bases with no gene match: 4. The CDR3 consists of 16 residues. This chain's CDR3 is CASSQDRQGAHYGYTF. CDR3 DNA: TGTGCCAGCAGCCAAGATAGACAGGGGGCTCACTATGGCTACACCTTC.

The chain combines TRBV14 with TRBJ2-1, with 7 bases that match TRBD2. V gave up 2 bases and J gave up 8 bases; unmatched junction bases: 9. CDR3 length: 15 amino acids. Germline assignment: CDR1 SGHDN and CDR2 FVKESK. The CDR3 bases are TGTGCCAGCAGCCAAAGATTGGGGGGGAGGTATGAGCAGTTCTTC. Encoded protein: CASSQRLGGRYEQFF.

The chain links TRBV28 to TRBJ1-1, with TRBD1 matching over 8 bases. Trimming at V came to 7 bases and at J to 1 base, leaving 8 bases not matched to a gene. The germline V gene has CDR1 MDHEN and CDR2 SYDVKM. The CDR3 is 15 residues long. The DNA for the CDR3 is TGTGCCAGCACCCAGAACAGGGGGGGGAACACTGAAGCTTTCTTT. This gives the protein CASTQNRGGNTEAFF.

This chain connects TRBV7-2 to TRBJ1-2, with TRBD1 as a possible D gene (5 bases). The CDR3 contains 15 residues. V lost 2 bases, J lost 2 bases, and 12 bases lay in between. Germline V CDR1 and CDR2: SGHTA, FQGNSA. The CDR3 DNA follows: TGTGCCAGCAGCTTATCAGGAGCAGGGAACTATGGCTACACCTTC. The encoded protein is CASSLSGAGNYGYTF.

Written as DNA, the CDR3 is TGCGCCAGCAGCCCGGGACTAGGGCGAGATACGCAGTATTTT. Translating gives CASSPGLGRDTQYF. The V gene is TRBV5-1, the J gene TRBJ2-3, with 8 nucleotides matching TRBD2. V gave up 4 bases and J gave up 5 bases; unmatched junction bases: 6. There are 14 residues in the CDR3. Germline lookup yields CDR1 SGHRS and CDR2 YFSETQ. The entire variable domain, with the rest obtained from reference TRBV5-1 and TRBJ2-3, is as follows: KAGVTQTPRYLIKTRGQQVTLSCSPISGHRSVSWYQQTPGQGLQFLFEYFSETQRNKGNFPGRFSGRQFSNSRSEMNVSTLELGDSALYLCASSPGLGRDTQYFGPGTRLTVL.

V is TRBV29-1 and J is TRBJ2-5; D is possibly TRBD1 or TRBD2 (6 bases each). There are 14 residues in the CDR3. The ends were cut back, 4 bases at V and 5 bases at J, with 17 bases in the middle. Germline assignment: CDR1 SQVTM and CDR2 ANQGSEA. CDR3 loop: CSVVGGTGRETQYF. CDR3 in DNA: TGCAGCGTTGTAGGGGGGACTGGTCGGGAGACCCAGTACTTC.

The chain recombines TRBV25-1 with TRBJ1-2; no clear D. V lost 3 bases to trimming and J lost 4 bases, with 6 bases between them. The CDR3 is 12 residues long. Germline V gene lookup returns CDR1 MGHDK and CDR2 SYGVNS. The CDR3 coding sequence is TGTGCCAGCAGTGACGAACCCTATGGCTACACCTTC. It encodes CASSDEPYGYTF.

In this sample, this clone turned up a few times. V usage is TRBV27 and J usage is TRBJ2-7, with TRBD1 matching over 9 bases. This CDR3 is 14 amino acids long. Germline V CDR1 and CDR2: MNHEY, SMNVEV (reference sequence). V was clipped by 6 bases and J by 4 bases; unmatched bases: 7. The CDR3 spells CASSIGTGTYEQYF. For the CDR3, the DNA is TGTGCCAGCAGCATAGGGACAGGGACATACGAGCAGTACTTC.

In this sample, this clone turned up a few times. The chain couples TRBV4-2 to TRBJ1-5, with no clear D. Germline CDR1 LGHNA, CDR2 YNFKEQ. The V end was cut by 4 bases, the J end by 5 bases, with 9 bases between. This CDR3 has 13 residues. CDR3 in amino acids: CASSRSYDQPQHF. The CDR3 nucleotides are TGTGCCAGCAGCCGATCCTATGATCAGCCCCAGCATTTT.

V usage is TRBV3-1 (or the pseudogene TRBV3-2) and J usage is TRBJ2-5; maybe TRBD2 (6 bases). Germline V gene sequence: CDR1 LGHDT, CDR2 YNNKEL (reference sequence). The V and J ends lost 5 bases and 1 base respectively, with 11 bases between them. The CDR3 loop spans 14 amino acids. The CDR3 sequence: CASSTGRGQETQYF. The CDR3 DNA reads TGTGCCAGCAGCACGGGGCGGGGCCAAGAGACCCAGTACTTC.

The chain has TRBV10-3 and TRBJ1-2; TRBD1 might be the D (6 bases). The germline V gene has CDR1 ENHRY and CDR2 SYGVKD. The length of the CDR3 is 14 residues. Trimming took 6 bases from V and 8 from J, leaving 19 bases between them. CDR3 DNA sequence: TGTGCCATCAGGAGGGGTTTCAGGGGAGAGGGCTACACCTTC. Translating gives CAIRRGFRGEGYTF.

The table lists this clone with a count of one. The rearrangement joins TRBV6-2 or TRBV6-3 to TRBJ2-3, with TRBD2 identical over 7 bases. The length of the CDR3 is 16 residues. Germline values: CDR1 MNHEY, CDR2 SVGEGT. The ends lost 2 bases at V and 7 bases at J; junction bases unmatched: 12. As DNA, the CDR3 is TGTGCCAGCAGTTACATCCTAGCGGCGTTCGAGAATACGCAGTATTTT. It yields the protein CASSYILAAFENTQYF.